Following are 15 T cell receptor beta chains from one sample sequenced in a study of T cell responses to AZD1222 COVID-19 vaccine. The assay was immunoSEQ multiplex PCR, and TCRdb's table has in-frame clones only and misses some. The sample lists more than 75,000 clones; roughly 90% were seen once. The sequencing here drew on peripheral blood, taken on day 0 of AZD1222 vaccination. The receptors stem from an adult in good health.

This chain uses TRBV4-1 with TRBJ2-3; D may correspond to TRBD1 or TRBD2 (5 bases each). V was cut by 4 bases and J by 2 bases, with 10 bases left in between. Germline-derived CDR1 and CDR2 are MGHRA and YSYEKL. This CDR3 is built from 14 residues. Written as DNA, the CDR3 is TGCGCCAGCAGCCTCCGGGACGCCACAGATACGCAGTATTTT. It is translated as CASSLRDATDTQYF.

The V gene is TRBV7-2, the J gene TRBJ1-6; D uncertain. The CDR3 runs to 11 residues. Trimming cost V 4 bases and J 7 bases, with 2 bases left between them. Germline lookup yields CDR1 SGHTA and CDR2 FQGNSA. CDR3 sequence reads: CASSSNSPLHF. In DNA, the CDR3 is TGTGCCAGCAGCTCCAATTCACCCCTCCACTTT.

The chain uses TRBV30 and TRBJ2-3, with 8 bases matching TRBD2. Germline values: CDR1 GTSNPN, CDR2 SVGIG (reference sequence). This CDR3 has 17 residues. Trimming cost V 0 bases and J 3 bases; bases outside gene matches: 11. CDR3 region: CAWSVSRTSTWTDTQYF. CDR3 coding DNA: TGTGCCTGGAGTGTGTCCCGGACTAGCACTTGGACAGATACGCAGTATTTT.

The CDR3 nucleotides are TGTGCCAGCAGCCAGGGGAGGAAAGGGCAGTACTTC. Protein: CASSQGRKGQYF. The chain carries TRBV14 and TRBJ2-7; possibly TRBD2 for D (6 bases). The germline gives CDR1 SGHDN, CDR2 FVKESK. The CDR3 has 12 amino acids. Trimming took 3 bases from V and 9 from J, leaving 12 bases between them.

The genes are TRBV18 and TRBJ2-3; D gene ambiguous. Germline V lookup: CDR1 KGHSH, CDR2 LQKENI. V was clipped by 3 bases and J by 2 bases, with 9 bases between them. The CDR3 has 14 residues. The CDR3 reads CASSPIGPTDTQYF. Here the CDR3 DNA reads TGTGCCAGCTCACCGATCGGTCCCACAGATACGCAGTATTTT.

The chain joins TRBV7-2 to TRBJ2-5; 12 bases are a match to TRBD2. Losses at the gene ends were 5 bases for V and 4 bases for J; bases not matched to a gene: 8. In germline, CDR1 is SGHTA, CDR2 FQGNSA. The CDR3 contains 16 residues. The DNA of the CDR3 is TGTGCCAGCAGCCCCCTAGCGGGAGGGCGAGGAGAGACCCAGTACTTC. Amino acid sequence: CASSPLAGGRGETQYF. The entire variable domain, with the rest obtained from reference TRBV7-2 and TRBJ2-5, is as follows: GAGVSQSPSNKVTEKGKDVELRCDPISGHTALYWYRQSLGQGLEFLIYFQGNSAPDKSGLPSDRFSAERTGGSVSTLTIQRTQQEDSAVYLCASSPLAGGRGETQYFGPGTRLLVL.

CDR3 nucleotides: TGTGCCAGCAGTTTAGGGTGGAGGGATGGCTACACCTTC. This sequence encodes CASSLGWRDGYTF. This chain uses TRBV27 with TRBJ1-2; D is ambiguous. Trimming took off 2 bases at V and 6 bases at J, with 10 bases between the two ends. The CDR3 is made up of 13 amino acids. The germline gives CDR1 MNHEY, CDR2 SMNVEV (reference sequence).

The CDR3: CASSLDRAWNSPLHF. CDR3 coding DNA: TGTGCCAGCAGCTTAGATCGGGCGTGGAATTCACCCCTCCACTTT. The rearrangement uses TRBV7-2 and TRBJ1-6, with no clear D. CDR3 length: 15 amino acids. Trimming left V 1 base short and J 7 bases short, with 11 bases between. In germline, CDR1 is SGHTA, CDR2 FQGNSA.

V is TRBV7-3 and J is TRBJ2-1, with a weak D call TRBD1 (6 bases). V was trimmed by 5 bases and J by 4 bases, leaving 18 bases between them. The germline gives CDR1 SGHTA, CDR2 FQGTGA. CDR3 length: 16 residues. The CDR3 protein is CASSPRGTAVYNEQFF. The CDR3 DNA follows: TGTGCCAGCAGCCCCAGGGGCACCGCGGTGTACAATGAGCAGTTCTTC. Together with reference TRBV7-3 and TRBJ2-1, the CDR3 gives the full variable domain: GAGVSQTPSNKVTEKGKYVELRCDPISGHTALYWYRQSLGQGPEFLIYFQGTGAADDSGLPNDRFFAVRPEGSVSTLKIQRTERGDSAVYLCASSPRGTAVYNEQFFGPGTRLTVL.

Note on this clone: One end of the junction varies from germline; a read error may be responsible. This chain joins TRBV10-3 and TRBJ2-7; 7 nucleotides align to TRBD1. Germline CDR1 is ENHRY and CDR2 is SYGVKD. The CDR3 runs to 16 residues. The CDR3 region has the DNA TGTGCCATCAGTGGGGGTGACAGGGAAGATACCTACGGGCAGTACTTC. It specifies CAISGGDREDTYGQYF.

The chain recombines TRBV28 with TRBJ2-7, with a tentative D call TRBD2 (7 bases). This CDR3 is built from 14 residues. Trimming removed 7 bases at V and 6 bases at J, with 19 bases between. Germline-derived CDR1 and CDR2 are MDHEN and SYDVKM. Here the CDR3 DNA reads TGTGCCAGCACTCCTGGGGGGGCGGCGTTCGAGCAGTACTTC. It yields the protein CASTPGGAAFEQYF.

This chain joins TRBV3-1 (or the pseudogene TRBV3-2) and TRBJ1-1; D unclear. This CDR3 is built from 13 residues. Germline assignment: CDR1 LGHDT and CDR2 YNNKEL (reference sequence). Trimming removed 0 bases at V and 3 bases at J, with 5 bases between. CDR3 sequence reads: CASSQERDTEAFF. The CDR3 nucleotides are TGTGCCAGCAGCCAAGAGCGCGACACTGAAGCTTTCTTT.

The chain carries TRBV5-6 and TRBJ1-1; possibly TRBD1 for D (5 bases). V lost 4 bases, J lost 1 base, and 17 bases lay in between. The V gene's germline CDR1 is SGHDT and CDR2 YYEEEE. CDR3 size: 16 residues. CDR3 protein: CASSRVGRTKNTEAFF. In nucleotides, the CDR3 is TGTGCCAGCAGCCGAGTAGGGCGGACAAAGAACACTGAAGCTTTCTTT.

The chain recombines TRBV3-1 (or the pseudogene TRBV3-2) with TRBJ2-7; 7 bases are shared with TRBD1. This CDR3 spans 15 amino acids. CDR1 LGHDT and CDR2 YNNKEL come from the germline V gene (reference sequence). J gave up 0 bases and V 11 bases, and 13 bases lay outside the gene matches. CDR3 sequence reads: CAHSLEGQPSYEQYF. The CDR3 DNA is TGTGCCCACTCCCTTGAGGGACAGCCCTCCTACGAGCAGTACTTC.

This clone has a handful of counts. The DNA of the CDR3 is TGTGCCAGCAGCTTAGGGTTGGGAAGTTTCCAAGAGACCCAGTACTTC. Amino acid sequence: CASSLGLGSFQETQYF. V is TRBV7-3 and J is TRBJ2-5, with D uncertain. The CDR3 extends over 16 amino acids. Germline CDR1 reads SGHTA; CDR2 reads FQGTGA. Trimming shortened V by 2 bases and J by 1 base, and 14 bases separated the two germline ends.